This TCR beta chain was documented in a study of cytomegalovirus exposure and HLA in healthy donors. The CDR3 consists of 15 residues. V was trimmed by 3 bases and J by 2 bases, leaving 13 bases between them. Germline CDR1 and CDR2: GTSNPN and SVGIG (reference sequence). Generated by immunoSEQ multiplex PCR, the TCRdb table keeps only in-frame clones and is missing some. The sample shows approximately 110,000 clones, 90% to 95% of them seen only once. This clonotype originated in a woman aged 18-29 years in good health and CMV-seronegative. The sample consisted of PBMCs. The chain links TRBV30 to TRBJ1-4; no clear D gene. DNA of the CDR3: TGTGCCTGGAGGCTCCGAACAGTGACTAATGAAAAACTGTTTTTT. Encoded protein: CAWRLRTVTNEKLFF.